Listed here are 5 T cell receptor beta chains from one sample, sequenced in a study of regulatory T cells in long-lasting Graves disease. Time point denoted: newly diagnosed GD, antithyroid drugs for less than 3 months. PBMC RNA served as the TCR library source. In building TCR beta libraries, iRepertoire HTBI primers were used together with Arm-PCR of CDR3 regions. TCRdb called the multiplex PCR reads again in MiXCR, with one record for every CDR3 protein. The repertoire has over 300,000 distinct CDR3 sequences, roughly a sixth of them found once; the top ten carry 20% to 25%. Material: peripheral blood mononuclear cells (PBMCs), obtained at new diagnosis, from a patient treated with antithyroid drugs. The receptors here all came from a female donor with Graves disease.

This clonotype was detected many times. The genes are TRBV9 and TRBJ2-5; weak D call: TRBD2 (5 bases). Trimming took off 0 bases at V and 5 bases at J, with 17 bases between the two ends. The CDR3 is 16 amino acids. Germline CDR1 SGDLS, CDR2 YYNGEE. The DNA of the CDR3 is TGTGCCAGCAGCGTAGGCGGAGGCCACAAAACGGAGACCCAGTACTTC. This translates into CASSVGGGHKTETQYF.

On this clonotype: This may be a read error, as it is one base from a much larger clone. The genes are TRBV7-2 and TRBJ2-1, with a possible D match to TRBD2 (6 bases). This CDR3 has 14 residues. The germline CDR1 and CDR2 sequences are SGHTA and FQGNSA. The CDR3 nucleotides read TGTGCCTGCAGCTTAGACGGAGGGCACAATGAGCAGTTCTTC. Its protein is CACSLDGGHNEQFF. The whole variable domain, remainder taken from reference TRBV7-2 and TRBJ2-1, is GAGVSQSPSNKVTEKGKDVELRCDPISGHTALYWYRQSLGQGLEFLIYFQGNSAPDKSGLPSDRFSAERTGGSVSTLTIQRTQQEDSAVYLCACSLDGGHNEQFFGPGTRLTVL.

This clonotype was seen a single time. This clone may be a read error of a much larger clone one base away. The chain employs TRBV20-1 and TRBJ2-1; TRBD1 matches at 11 bases. The tail of the sequence fits TRBJ2-5 better, so the J call may be wrong. The CDR3 totals 13 residues. CDR1 is DFQATT and CDR2 is SNEGSKA in the germline V gene (reference sequence). The CDR3 loop reads CSAPGQGVEIQYF. CDR3 nucleotides: TGCAGTGCTCCGGGACAGGGGGTTGAGATCCAGTACTTC.

This clonotype was seen at least ten times. The V gene is TRBV2, the J gene TRBJ1-1; D not resolved. The V end lost 8 bases, the J end lost 1 base, and 8 bases lay between the germline ends. The CDR3 length is 12 residues. The germline V gene encodes CDR1 SNHLY and CDR2 FYNNEI. This CDR3 is CASEGSNTEAFF. CDR3 sequence (DNA): TGTGCCAGCGAGGGTTCGAACACTGAAGCTTTCTTT.

This clonotype came up many times. The chain carries TRBV12-3 or TRBV12-4 and TRBJ1-5, with 7 bases lining up with TRBD1. The junction had 3 bases not matched to a gene; V was cut back by 3 bases and J by 4 bases. The CDR3 contains 14 residues. The DNA for the CDR3 is TGTGCCAGCAGTTTGTCAGGGGGAAATCAGCCCCAGCATTTT. Encoded protein: CASSLSGGNQPQHF.